These 27 T cell receptor beta chains were sequenced from one sample in a study of blood T cell repertoires in COVID-19. Measured with immunoSEQ multiplex PCR; TCRdb has only the in-frame clones, and not every one. The sample lists some 350,000 clones, roughly 86% seen once, with 7.3% in the top ten. The material sequenced was peripheral blood. The receptors stem from a woman in her seventies with COVID-19, enrolled during active disease.

This sequence joins TRBV10-3 and TRBJ1-2; 12 bases agree with TRBD1. Germline CDR1 reads ENHRY; CDR2 reads SYGVKD. V trimming: 0 bases; J trimming: 8 bases; junction bases outside the gene matches: 7. There are 16 residues in the CDR3. The CDR3 loop reads CAISESSGTGGRGYTF. CDR3 coding DNA: TGTGCCATCAGTGAGTCCTCCGGGACAGGGGGCCGGGGCTACACCTTC.

The V and J genes are TRBV7-9 and TRBJ1-3; 8 bases match TRBD1. The CDR3 is 15 residues long. J gave up 1 base and V 5 bases, and 4 bases lay outside the gene matches. Germline CDR1 reads SEHNR; CDR2 reads FQNEAQ (reference sequence). The CDR3 sequence: CASSTDRASGNTIYF. CDR3 coding DNA: TGTGCCAGCAGCACGGACAGGGCTTCTGGAAACACCATATATTTT. Variable domain in full (rest from reference TRBV7-9 and TRBJ1-3): DTGVSQNPRHKITKRGQNVTFRCDPISEHNRLYWYRQTLGQGPEFLTYFQNEAQLEKSRLLSDRFSAERPKGSFSTLEIQRTEQGDSAMYLCASSTDRASGNTIYFGEGSWLTVV.

The count of this clone is one. The V call is TRBV30, the J call TRBJ2-7, with 9 bases that match TRBD1. Germline CDR1 GTSNPN, CDR2 SVGIG (reference sequence). This CDR3 comprises 12 residues. V was pared by 5 bases and J by 5 bases, with 4 bases of the junction left unmatched. The CDR3 bases are TGTGCCTGGGGGACAGGGTTGCACGAGCAGTACTTC. Residues: CAWGTGLHEQYF.

This rearrangement joins TRBV24-1 to TRBJ1-5, with 11 positions matching TRBD1. Per germline, CDR1 KGHDR and CDR2 SFDVKD. J was trimmed by 7 bases and V by 4 bases; bases with no gene match: 8. This CDR3 region has 16 residues. CDR3 residues: CATSDRGQGAGQPQHF. The CDR3 region has the DNA TGTGCCACCAGTGACCGCGGACAGGGGGCAGGACAGCCCCAGCATTTT.

The J gene is TRBJ1-1, the V gene TRBV6-5, with D tentatively TRBD1 (6 bases). The CDR3 covers 13 residues. The germline gives CDR1 MNHEY, CDR2 SVGAGI. V lost 0 bases, J lost 8 bases, and 10 bases lay in between. Written as DNA, the CDR3 is TGTGCCAGCAGTTACTCCCAGGGGCTCGAAGCTTTCTTT. It translates to CASSYSQGLEAFF.

The rearrangement links TRBV29-1 to TRBJ2-6, with D maybe TRBD1 (5 bases). Germline values: CDR1 SQVTM, CDR2 ANQGSEA. Trimming pared 5 bases from V and 0 bases from J, leaving 8 bases between. The CDR3 loop spans 14 amino acids. The CDR3 loop reads CSVSGISGANVLTF. Here the CDR3 DNA reads TGCAGCGTTTCAGGGATCTCTGGGGCCAACGTCCTGACTTTC.

The chain couples TRBV18 to TRBJ1-1; TRBD1 might be the D (5 bases). The ends were cut back, 3 bases at V and 4 bases at J, with 12 bases in the middle. The CDR3 spans 14 residues. Germline V lookup: CDR1 KGHSH, CDR2 LQKENI. In nucleotides, the CDR3 is TGTGCCAGCTCACCGAGGAAGGGGCCCACTGAAGCTTTCTTT. It is translated as CASSPRKGPTEAFF.

V gene TRBV5-1 combines with J gene TRBJ2-1; TRBD2 aligns across 11 bases. There are 13 residues in the CDR3. J gave up 6 bases and V 5 bases, and 1 base lay outside the gene matches. Germline values: CDR1 SGHRS, CDR2 YFSETQ. The CDR3 spells CASSSGGANEQFF. CDR3 DNA sequence: TGCGCCAGCAGTAGCGGGGGGGCCAATGAGCAGTTCTTC.

V and J are TRBV5-8 and TRBJ1-6; no clear D. Germline V gene sequence: CDR1 SGHTS, CDR2 YDEGEE. There are 16 residues in the CDR3. V lost 1 base to trimming and J lost 0 bases, with 8 bases between them. The DNA of the CDR3 is TGTGCCAGCAGCTTGAGCTTCAACTCCTATAATTCACCCCTCCACTTT. As protein: CASSLSFNSYNSPLHF.

The chain has TRBV27 and TRBJ1-6; 8 bases fit TRBD1. This CDR3 is built from 16 residues. The trim removed 8 bases at V and 9 bases at J, leaving 15 bases unmatched. Germline-derived CDR1 and CDR2 are MNHEY and SMNVEV (reference sequence). The CDR3 DNA reads TGTGCCAGCCGTACCCCAAACTTAGGGACAGGTTCACCCCTCCACTTT. It codes for CASRTPNLGTGSPLHF.

The chain couples TRBV18 to TRBJ1-1; 7 bases are a match to TRBD1. V shed 5 bases, J shed 7 bases, and the junction held 13 bases outside the gene matches. The germline CDR1 and CDR2 sequences are KGHSH and LQKENI. This CDR3 region has 15 residues. CDR3 sequence: CASSSNPGQLDEAFF. The CDR3 DNA sequence: TGTGCCAGCTCATCAAATCCGGGACAGCTGGATGAAGCTTTCTTT.

V and J are TRBV10-3 and TRBJ1-1, with TRBD1 identical over 8 bases. The CDR3 has 14 residues. CDR1 and CDR2 from the germline V gene are ENHRY and SYGVKD. The CDR3 here is CAPQGAPLNTEAFF. The CDR3 DNA reads TGTGCTCCCCAGGGGGCCCCATTGAACACTGAAGCTTTCTTT.

The chain is built from TRBV5-6 and TRBJ1-6; TRBD1 agrees at 12 bases. The CDR3 consists of 18 residues. Unmatched junction bases numbered 12, after V lost 4 bases and J lost 7 bases. Per germline, CDR1 SGHDT and CDR2 YYEEEE. Here the CDR3 DNA reads TGTGCCAGCAGCATACCGGGACAGGGGGCAGTTAGGAATTCACCCCTCCACTTT. Protein sequence: CASSIPGQGAVRNSPLHF.

The chain couples TRBV7-2 to TRBJ2-1, with D possibly matching TRBD1 (6 bases). V was clipped by 5 bases and J by 6 bases, with 17 bases between them. Germline CDR1 SGHTA, CDR2 FQGNSA. The CDR3 runs 15 residues. The CDR3 bases are TGTGCCAGCAGCCTGCAGGGGACCCAGGTCAATGAGCAGTTCTTC. This encodes CASSLQGTQVNEQFF.

The chain joins TRBV4-1 to TRBJ1-6; 8 bases are shared with TRBD1. Germline V gene sequence: CDR1 MGHRA, CDR2 YSYEKL. This CDR3 has 17 residues. Losses at the gene ends were 1 base for V and 10 bases for J; bases not matched to a gene: 12. Here the CDR3 reads CASSQVVGQGLQSPLHF. The DNA of the CDR3 is TGCGCCAGCAGCCAAGTGGTAGGACAGGGACTGCAATCACCCCTCCACTTT.

This chain connects TRBV10-1 to TRBJ2-3, with 7 bases matching TRBD2. The ends lost 4 bases at V and 1 base at J; junction bases unmatched: 2. Looked up from germline, CDR1 is WNHNN and CDR2 is SYGVQD (reference sequence). CDR3 length: 14 amino acids. The chain's CDR3 is CASSARGGTDTQYF. CDR3 nucleotides: TGCGCCAGCAGTGCTCGGGGGGGCACAGATACGCAGTATTTT.

The V call is TRBV7-2, the J call TRBJ1-1; TRBD1 matches 8 bases. CDR3 length: 15 amino acids. Germline CDR1 reads SGHTA; CDR2 reads FQGNSA. Trimming at V came to 3 bases and at J to 8 bases, leaving 11 bases not matched to a gene. CDR3 DNA: TGTGCCAGCAGCTTCAGACAGGGGCCGGTCGTAGAAGCTTTCTTT. Translation gives CASSFRQGPVVEAFF.

This chain uses TRBV24-1 with TRBJ2-1; tentatively, D is TRBD2 (5 bases). Trimming took 6 bases from V and 8 from J, leaving 19 bases between them. There are 15 residues in the CDR3. Germline V gives CDR1 KGHDR, CDR2 SFDVKD. This CDR3 reads CATSSPSSGIDEQFF. The CDR3 DNA is TGTGCCACCAGTAGCCCTTCGTCGGGGATCGATGAGCAGTTCTTC.

This chain joins TRBV29-1 and TRBJ2-1; TRBD2 matches 7 bases. The CDR3 is 17 amino acids. Unmatched junction bases numbered 10, after V lost 2 bases and J lost 0 bases. CDR1 and CDR2 from the germline V gene are SQVTM and ANQGSEA. CDR3 sequence reads: CSVEYRWSGVSYNEQFF. CDR3 in DNA: TGCAGCGTTGAATATAGATGGAGCGGGGTCTCCTACAATGAGCAGTTCTTC.

V and J are TRBV10-1 and TRBJ1-6, with D tentatively TRBD1 (5 bases). V gave up 2 bases and J gave up 2 bases, with 13 bases separating them. CDR1 is WNHNN and CDR2 is SYGVQD in the germline V gene (reference sequence). The CDR3 runs 17 residues. DNA of the CDR3: TGCGCCAGCAGTGAGACCCGCAGGGTAACCTATAATTCACCCCTCCACTTT. It codes for CASSETRRVTYNSPLHF.

This chain connects TRBV4-2 to TRBJ2-1; TRBD2 aligns across 8 bases. Trimming at V came to 5 bases and at J to 4 bases, leaving 13 bases not matched to a gene. Looked up from germline, CDR1 is LGHNA and CDR2 is YNFKEQ. The CDR3 length is 17 residues. The CDR3 DNA reads TGTGCCAGCAGCACACCCGGGGGGGGATCCCTTTACAATGAGCAGTTCTTC. Translation: CASSTPGGGSLYNEQFF.

The chain recombines TRBV7-8 with TRBJ2-5; 14 nucleotides align to TRBD2. V was pared by 5 bases and J by 4 bases, with 12 bases of the junction left unmatched. The CDR3 sequence is 18 residues long. CDR1 SGHVS and CDR2 FQNEAQ come from the germline V gene. The CDR3, as DNA: TGTGCCAGCAGCCTCTCGACTAGCGGGGGGGCCGCCGTAGAGACCCAGTACTTC. Translation gives CASSLSTSGGAAVETQYF.

This clone has a handful of counts. V usage is TRBV9 and J usage is TRBJ1-1, with D perhaps matching TRBD1 (6 bases). Germline V lookup: CDR1 SGDLS, CDR2 YYNGEE. This CDR3 region has 15 residues. Trimming took off 0 bases at V and 4 bases at J, with 13 bases between the two ends. CDR3 residues: CASSVATQGVTEAFF. CDR3 sequence (DNA): TGTGCCAGCAGCGTAGCTACACAGGGTGTCACTGAAGCTTTCTTT.

The rearrangement links TRBV29-1 to TRBJ2-7, with a weak D call TRBD1 (6 bases). V dropped 8 bases and J dropped 5 bases, with 22 bases sitting between them. The CDR3 has 14 residues. Germline V gene sequence: CDR1 SQVTM, CDR2 ANQGSEA. The CDR3 loop is CSFQSMGQGNEQYF. The CDR3 nucleotides are TGCAGCTTCCAATCTATGGGGCAGGGGAACGAGCAGTACTTC.

The gene calls are TRBV19 and TRBJ1-5; a possible D gene is TRBD1 (5 bases). The V end was cut by 6 bases, the J end by 3 bases, with 9 bases between. Germline values: CDR1 LNHDA, CDR2 SQIVND (reference sequence). This CDR3 is 13 amino acids long. The CDR3 region has the DNA TGTGCCAGTAGGACAGCTTACAATCAGCCCCAGCATTTT. This codes for CASRTAYNQPQHF.

The gene calls are TRBV29-1 and TRBJ1-1; D is uncertain. Germline CDR1 is SQVTM and CDR2 is ANQGSEA. The CDR3 sequence is 15 residues long. Deletions cut 6 bases from V and 0 bases from J, with 17 bases between. The CDR3 DNA is TGCAGCGTCGACGTTCAATGGCAGGTGAACACTGAAGCTTTCTTT. Translated, it gives CSVDVQWQVNTEAFF.

This clone was observed once. The gene calls are TRBV2 and TRBJ1-2; TRBD1 matches at 7 bases. The V and J ends lost 6 bases and 5 bases, in that order; junction bases with no gene match: 9. Germline-derived CDR1 and CDR2 are SNHLY and FYNNEI. CDR3 length equals 14 residues. The CDR3 loop is CASSGRQGLYGYTF. Written as DNA, the CDR3 is TGTGCCAGCAGCGGAAGACAGGGCTTATATGGCTACACCTTC.